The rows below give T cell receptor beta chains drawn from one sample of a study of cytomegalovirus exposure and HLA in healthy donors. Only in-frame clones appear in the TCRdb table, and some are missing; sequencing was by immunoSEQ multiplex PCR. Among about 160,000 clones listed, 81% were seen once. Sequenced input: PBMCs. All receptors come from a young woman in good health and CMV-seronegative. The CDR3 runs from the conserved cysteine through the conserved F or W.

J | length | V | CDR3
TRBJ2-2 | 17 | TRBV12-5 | CASGAHGQGRTTGELFF
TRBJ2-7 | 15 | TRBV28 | CASSLAGTSVHEQYF
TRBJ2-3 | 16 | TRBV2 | CAGSGTSASSTDTQYF
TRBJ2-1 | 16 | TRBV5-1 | CASSQQSGRAYNEQFF
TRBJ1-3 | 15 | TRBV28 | CASSLVDINGNTIYF
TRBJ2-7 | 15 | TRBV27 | CASSQAGMAGYEQYF
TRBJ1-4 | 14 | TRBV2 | CASSSDLIREKLFF
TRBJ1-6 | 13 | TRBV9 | CASSATGNSPLHF
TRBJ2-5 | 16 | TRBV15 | CATSRREVWGPETQYF
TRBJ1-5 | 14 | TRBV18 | CASSPGQGVQPQHF
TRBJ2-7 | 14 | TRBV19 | CASSRQLSSYEQYF
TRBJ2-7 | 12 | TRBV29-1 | CSVEGQAYEQYF
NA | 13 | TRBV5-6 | CASSQSTGGEQYF
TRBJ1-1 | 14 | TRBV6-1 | CASIWGLINTEAFF
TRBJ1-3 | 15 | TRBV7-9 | CASSLMQGLENTIYF
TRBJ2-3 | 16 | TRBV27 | CASSFEEGVGTDTQYF
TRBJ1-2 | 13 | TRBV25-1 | CASSPGQIYGYTF
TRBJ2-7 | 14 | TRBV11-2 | CASSLGTIPYEQYF
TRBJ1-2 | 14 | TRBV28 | CASSPHAEGRGYTF
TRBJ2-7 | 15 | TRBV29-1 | CSVEEQGLKSYEQYF
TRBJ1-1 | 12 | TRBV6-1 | CASNRLDTEAFF
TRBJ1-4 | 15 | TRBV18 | CASSPLGGTNEKLFF